A selection of T cell receptor beta chains follows, all from one sample in a study of cytomegalovirus exposure and HLA in healthy donors. Sequencing was performed with immunoSEQ multiplex PCR; in TCRdb, only in-frame clones are kept and a portion is missing. The table includes some 96,000 clones, around 74% detected once. The source material was PBMCs. The source of these receptors is a man aged 40-50 years in good health and CMV-seropositive. Each CDR3 is given without its conserved first and last residue.

V gene,J gene,CDR3 protein
TRBV7-2,TRBJ2-7,ASSFNRGRGGEQY
TRBV4-1,TRBJ2-7,ASSQLFMRRSSYEQY
TRBV27,TRBJ2-7,ASSLGRGLEQY
TRBV7-2,TRBJ2-2,ASSSVVSGQGANGELF
TRBV2,TRBJ2-1,ASSGGKSSWNEQF
TRBV4-1,-,ASSHRLAGTYEQY
TRBV2,TRBJ1-2,ASSEGNYRGVGGYT
TRBV5-4,TRBJ1-2,ASSLRDRDYYGYT
TRBV9,TRBJ2-6,ASSVFSGANVLT
TRBV5-1,TRBJ2-7,ASSLASGHTYEQY
TRBV7-9,TRBJ2-5,ASSFRRGNQETQY
TRBV2,TRBJ2-5,ASSLDEGGTQY
TRBV28,-,ASSLLPDSHSYEQY
TRBV19,TRBJ2-7,AAGAGGLGEQY